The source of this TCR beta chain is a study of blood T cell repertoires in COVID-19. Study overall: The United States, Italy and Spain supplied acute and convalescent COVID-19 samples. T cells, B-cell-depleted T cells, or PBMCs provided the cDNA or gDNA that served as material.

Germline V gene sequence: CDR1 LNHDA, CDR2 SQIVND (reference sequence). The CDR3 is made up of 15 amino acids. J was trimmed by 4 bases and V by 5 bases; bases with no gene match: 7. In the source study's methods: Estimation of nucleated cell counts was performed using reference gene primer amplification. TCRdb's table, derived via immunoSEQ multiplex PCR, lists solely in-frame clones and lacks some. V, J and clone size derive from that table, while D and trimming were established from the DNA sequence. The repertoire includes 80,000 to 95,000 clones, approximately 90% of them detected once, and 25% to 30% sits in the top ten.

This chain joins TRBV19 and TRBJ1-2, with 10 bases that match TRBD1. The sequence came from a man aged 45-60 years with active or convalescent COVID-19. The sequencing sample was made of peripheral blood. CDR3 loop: CASSPSGTGAYGYTF. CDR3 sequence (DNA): TGTGCCAGTAGTCCTTCCGGGACAGGGGCCTATGGCTACACCTTC.